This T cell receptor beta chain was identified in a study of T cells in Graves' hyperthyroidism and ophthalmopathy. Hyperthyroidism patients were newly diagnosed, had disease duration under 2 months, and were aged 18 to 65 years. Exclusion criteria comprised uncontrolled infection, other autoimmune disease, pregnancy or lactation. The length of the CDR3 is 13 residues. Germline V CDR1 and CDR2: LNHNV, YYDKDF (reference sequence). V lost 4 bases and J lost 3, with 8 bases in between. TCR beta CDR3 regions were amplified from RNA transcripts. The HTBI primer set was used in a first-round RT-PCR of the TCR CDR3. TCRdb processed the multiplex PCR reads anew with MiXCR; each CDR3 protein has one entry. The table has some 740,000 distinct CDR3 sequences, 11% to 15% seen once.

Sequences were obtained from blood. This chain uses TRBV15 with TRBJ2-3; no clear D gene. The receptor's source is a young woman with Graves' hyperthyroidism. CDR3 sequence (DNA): TGTGCCACCAGCATGGGCGGTACAGATACGCAGTATTTT. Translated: CATSMGGTDTQYF.